This T cell receptor beta chain was identified in a study of T cell clonotyping in hematopoietic cell transplantation. Study observations and caveats: CD4 and CD8 repertoire contributions could not be separated without sorting. Pathologically expanded recipient clonotypes increased progressively from day 30 to day 180 as diversity fell.

V was trimmed by 4 bases and J by 1 base, leaving 20 bases between them. The germline gives CDR1 SGHNT, CDR2 YYREEE (reference sequence). The CDR3 is 17 residues long. Measured with immunoSEQ multiplex PCR; TCRdb has only the in-frame clones, and not every one. The sample records some 1,600 clones, 80% to 90% being singletons. Comment on this clone: Its matching antigen is unknown.

The receptor was derived from a young adult male patient who had an allogeneic stem cell transplant, so T cells may come from the graft donor. Some clones in this sample may be carry-over from other donors' samples. This rearrangement joins TRBV5-4 to TRBJ1-1, with D hard to call. The sequenced sample was PBMCs, obtained 30 days after allogeneic stem cell transplant. CDR3 loop: CASSPRGVGLANTEAFF. The CDR3 nucleotides are TGTGCCAGCAGCCCCCGGGGTGTGGGTCTTGCGAACACTGAAGCTTTCTTT.